This TCR beta chain was profiled in a study of blood T cell repertoires in COVID-19. At the level of the study: Both acute and convalescent COVID-19 samples were obtained from the United States, Italy and Spain.

The germline gives CDR1 MGHRA, CDR2 YSYEKL. The length of the CDR3 is 15 residues. V lost 1 base, J lost 1 base, and 11 bases lay in between. In the source study's methods: Amplification with reference gene primers provided the estimates of nucleated cell counts. Produced via immunoSEQ multiplex PCR; TCRdb's table is partial and in-frame only. The V and J calls and the clone size are those of that table, but D and trimming were determined from the DNA. In the table there are hundreds of thousands of clones, about 90% of which are singletons. The receptor's source is a woman younger than 35 with acute or convalescent COVID-19. The specimen was peripheral blood. The rearrangement links TRBV4-1 to TRBJ2-7; D is possibly TRBD1 (6 bases). DNA for the CDR3: TGCGCCAGCAGCCAAGGCGACAGGTTTTCCTACGAGCAGTACTTC. Its protein product is CASSQGDRFSYEQYF.